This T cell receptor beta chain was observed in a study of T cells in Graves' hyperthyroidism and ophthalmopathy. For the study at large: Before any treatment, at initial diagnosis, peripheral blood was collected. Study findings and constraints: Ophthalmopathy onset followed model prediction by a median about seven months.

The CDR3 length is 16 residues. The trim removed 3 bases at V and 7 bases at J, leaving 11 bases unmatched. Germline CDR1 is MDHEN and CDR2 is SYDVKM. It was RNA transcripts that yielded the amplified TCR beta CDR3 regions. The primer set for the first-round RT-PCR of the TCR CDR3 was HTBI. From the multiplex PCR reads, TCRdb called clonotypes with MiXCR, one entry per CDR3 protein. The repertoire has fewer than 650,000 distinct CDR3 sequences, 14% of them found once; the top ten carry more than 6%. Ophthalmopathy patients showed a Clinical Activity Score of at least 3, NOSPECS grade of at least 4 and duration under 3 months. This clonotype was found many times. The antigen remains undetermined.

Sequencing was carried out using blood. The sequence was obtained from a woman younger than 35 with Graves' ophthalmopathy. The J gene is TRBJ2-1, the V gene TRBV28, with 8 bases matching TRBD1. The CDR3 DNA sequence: TGTGCCAGCAGTTTGTTCGTGGACAGGGCGAGGAATGAGCAGTTCTTC. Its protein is CASSLFVDRARNEQFF.